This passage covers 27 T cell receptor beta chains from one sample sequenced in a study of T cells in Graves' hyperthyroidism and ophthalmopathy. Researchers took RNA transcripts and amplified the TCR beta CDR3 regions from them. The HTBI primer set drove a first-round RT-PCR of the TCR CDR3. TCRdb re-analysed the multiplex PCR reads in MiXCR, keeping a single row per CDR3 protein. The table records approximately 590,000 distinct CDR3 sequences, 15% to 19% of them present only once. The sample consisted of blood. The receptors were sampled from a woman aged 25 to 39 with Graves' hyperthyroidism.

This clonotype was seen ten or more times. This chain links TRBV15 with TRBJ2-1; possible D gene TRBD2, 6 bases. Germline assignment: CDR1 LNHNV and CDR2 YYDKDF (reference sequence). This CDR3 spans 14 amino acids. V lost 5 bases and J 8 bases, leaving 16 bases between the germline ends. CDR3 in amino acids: CATSPGLANHEQFF. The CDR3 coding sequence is TGTGCCACCAGCCCCGGGCTAGCGAACCATGAGCAGTTCTTC.

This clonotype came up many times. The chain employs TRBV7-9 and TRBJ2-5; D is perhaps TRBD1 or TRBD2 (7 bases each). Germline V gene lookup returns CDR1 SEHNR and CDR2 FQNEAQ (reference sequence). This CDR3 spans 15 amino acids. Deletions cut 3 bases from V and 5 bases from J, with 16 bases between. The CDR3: CASSLIDREGETQYF. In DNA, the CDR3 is TGTGCCAGCAGCTTGATCGACAGGGAGGGCGAGACCCAGTACTTC.

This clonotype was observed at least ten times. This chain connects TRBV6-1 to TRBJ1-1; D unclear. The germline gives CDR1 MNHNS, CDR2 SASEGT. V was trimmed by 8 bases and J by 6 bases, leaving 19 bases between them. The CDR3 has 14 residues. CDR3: CASPSRGGIAEAFF. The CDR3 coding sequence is TGTGCCAGCCCTTCCCGGGGAGGGATAGCTGAAGCTTTCTTT.

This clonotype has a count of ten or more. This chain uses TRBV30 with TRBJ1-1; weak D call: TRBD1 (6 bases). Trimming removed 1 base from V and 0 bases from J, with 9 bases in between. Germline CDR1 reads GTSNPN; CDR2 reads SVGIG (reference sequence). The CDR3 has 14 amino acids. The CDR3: CAWSAGQLNTEAFF. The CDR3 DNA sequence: TGTGCCTGGAGTGCGGGACAACTGAACACTGAAGCTTTCTTT.

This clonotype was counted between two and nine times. The CDR3 DNA follows: TGCAGTGCTAGAGGAACAGGGGTCGGCAATCAGCCCCAGCATTTT. It codes for CSARGTGVGNQPQHF. The chain is built from TRBV20-1 and TRBJ1-5; 7 bases agree with TRBD1. The CDR3 has 15 residues. In germline, CDR1 is DFQATT, CDR2 SNEGSKA (reference sequence). V shed 1 base and J 2 bases; nucleotides not matched to a gene: 5.

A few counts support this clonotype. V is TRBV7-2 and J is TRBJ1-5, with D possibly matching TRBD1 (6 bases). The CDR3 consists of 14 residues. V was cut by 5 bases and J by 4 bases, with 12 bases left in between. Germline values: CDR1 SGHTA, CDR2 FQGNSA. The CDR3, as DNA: TGTGCCAGCAGCCCCAGGGGCTTTAATCAGCCCCAGCATTTT. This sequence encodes CASSPRGFNQPQHF.

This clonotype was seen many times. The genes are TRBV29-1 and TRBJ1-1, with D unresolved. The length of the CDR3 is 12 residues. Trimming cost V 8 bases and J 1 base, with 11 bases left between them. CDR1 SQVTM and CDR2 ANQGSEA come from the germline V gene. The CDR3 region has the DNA TGCAGCACACGGACGGAGAACACTGAAGCTTTCTTT. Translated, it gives CSTRTENTEAFF.

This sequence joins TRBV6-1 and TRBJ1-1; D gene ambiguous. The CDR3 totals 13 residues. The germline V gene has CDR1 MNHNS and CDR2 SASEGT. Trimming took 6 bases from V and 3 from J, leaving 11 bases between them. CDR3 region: CASSQVKDTEAFF. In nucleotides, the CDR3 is TGTGCCAGCAGCCAGGTCAAGGACACTGAAGCTTTCTTT.

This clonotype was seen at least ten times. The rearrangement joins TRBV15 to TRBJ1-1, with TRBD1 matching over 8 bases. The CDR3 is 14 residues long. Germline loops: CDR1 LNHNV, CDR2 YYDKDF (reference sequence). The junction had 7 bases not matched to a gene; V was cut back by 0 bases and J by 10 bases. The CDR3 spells CATSRDRVTGGAFF. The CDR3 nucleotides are TGTGCCACCAGCAGAGATAGGGTAACAGGGGGAGCTTTCTTT. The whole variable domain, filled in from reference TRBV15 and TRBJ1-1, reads DAMVIQNPRYQVTQFGKPVTLSCSQTLNHNVMYWYQQKSSQAPKLLFHYYDKDFNNEADTPDNFQSRRPNTSFCFLDIRSPGLGDTAMYLCATSRDRVTGGAFFGQGTRLTVV.

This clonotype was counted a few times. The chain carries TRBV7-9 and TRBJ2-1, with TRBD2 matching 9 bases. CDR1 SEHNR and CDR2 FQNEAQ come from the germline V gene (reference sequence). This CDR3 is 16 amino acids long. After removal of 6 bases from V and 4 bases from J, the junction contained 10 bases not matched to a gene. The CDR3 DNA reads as TGTGCCAGCAGTCCGAGTGAGACTAGCGGTTACAATGAGCAGTTCTTC. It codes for CASSPSETSGYNEQFF.

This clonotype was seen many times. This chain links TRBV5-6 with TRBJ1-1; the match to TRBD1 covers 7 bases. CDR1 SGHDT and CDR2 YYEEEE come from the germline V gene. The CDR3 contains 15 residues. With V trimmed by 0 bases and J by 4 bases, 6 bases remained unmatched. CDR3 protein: CASSLVTGVGTEAFF. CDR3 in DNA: TGTGCCAGCAGCTTGGTCACAGGGGTGGGCACTGAAGCTTTCTTT. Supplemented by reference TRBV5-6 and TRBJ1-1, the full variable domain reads DAGVTQSPTHLIKTRGQQVTLRCSPKSGHDTVSWYQQALGQGPQFIFQYYEEEERQRGNFPDRFSGHQFPNYSSELNVNALLLGDSALYLCASSLVTGVGTEAFFGQGTRLTVV.

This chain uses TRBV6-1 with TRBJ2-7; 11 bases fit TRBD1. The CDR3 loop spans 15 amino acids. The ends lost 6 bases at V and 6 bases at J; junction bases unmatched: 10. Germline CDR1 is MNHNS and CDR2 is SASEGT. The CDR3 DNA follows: TGTGCCAGCAGCACTCCCGGGACAGGGGGTAGCGAGCAGTACTTC. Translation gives CASSTPGTGGSEQYF.

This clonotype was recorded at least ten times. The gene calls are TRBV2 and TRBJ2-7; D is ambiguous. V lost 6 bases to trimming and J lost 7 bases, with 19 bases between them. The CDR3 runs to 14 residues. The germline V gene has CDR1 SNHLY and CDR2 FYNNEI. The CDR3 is CASSDPLSFGEQYF. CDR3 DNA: TGTGCCAGCAGCGATCCCCTATCTTTTGGAGAGCAGTACTTC.

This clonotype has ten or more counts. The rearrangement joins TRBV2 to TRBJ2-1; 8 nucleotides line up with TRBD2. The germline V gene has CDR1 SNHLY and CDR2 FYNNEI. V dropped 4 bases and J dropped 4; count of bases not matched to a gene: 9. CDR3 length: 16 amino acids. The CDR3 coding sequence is TGTGCCAGCAGTGTTCAGCGGGAGAGACTGTACAATGAGCAGTTCTTC. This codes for CASSVQRERLYNEQFF. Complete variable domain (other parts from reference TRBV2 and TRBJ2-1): EPEVTQTPSHQVTQMGQEVILRCVPISNHLYFYWYRQILGQKVEFLVSFYNNEISEKSEIFDDQFSVERPDGSNFTLKIRSTKLEDSAMYFCASSVQRERLYNEQFFGPGTRLTVL.

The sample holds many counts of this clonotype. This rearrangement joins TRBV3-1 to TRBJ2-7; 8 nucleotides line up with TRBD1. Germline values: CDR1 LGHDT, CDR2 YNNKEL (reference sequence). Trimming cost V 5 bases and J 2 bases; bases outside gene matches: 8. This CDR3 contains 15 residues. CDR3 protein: CASSGIAQGAYEQYF. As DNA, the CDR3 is TGTGCCAGCAGCGGGATCGCACAGGGGGCCTACGAGCAGTACTTC.

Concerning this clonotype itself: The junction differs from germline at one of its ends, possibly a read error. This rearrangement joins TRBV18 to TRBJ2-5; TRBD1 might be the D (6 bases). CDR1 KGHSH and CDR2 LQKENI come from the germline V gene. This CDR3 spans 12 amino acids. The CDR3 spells CAGSRTEETQYF. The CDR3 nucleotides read TGTGCCGGCTCTAGGACAGAGGAGACCCAGTACTTC.

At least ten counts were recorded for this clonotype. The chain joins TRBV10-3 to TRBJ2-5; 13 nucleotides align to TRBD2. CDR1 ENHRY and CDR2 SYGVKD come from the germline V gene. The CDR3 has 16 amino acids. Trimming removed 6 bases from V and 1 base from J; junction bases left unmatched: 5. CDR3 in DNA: TGTGCCATCAGCTCCGGGACTAGCGGGGCCCAAGAGACCCAGTACTTC. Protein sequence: CAISSGTSGAQETQYF.

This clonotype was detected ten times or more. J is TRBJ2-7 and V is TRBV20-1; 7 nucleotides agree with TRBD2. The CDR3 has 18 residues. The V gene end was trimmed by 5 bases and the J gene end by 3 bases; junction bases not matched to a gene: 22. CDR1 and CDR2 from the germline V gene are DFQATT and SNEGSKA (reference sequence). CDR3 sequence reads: CSAPRPAVGGRWNYEQYF. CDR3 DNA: TGCAGTGCTCCCAGGCCGGCGGTTGGCGGGAGATGGAACTACGAGCAGTACTTC.

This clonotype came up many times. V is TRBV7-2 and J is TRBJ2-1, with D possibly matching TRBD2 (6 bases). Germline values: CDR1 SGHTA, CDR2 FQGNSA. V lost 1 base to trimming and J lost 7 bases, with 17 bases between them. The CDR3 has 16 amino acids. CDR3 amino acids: CASSLGRGRVSNEQFF. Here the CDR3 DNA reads TGTGCCAGCAGCTTAGGGCGGGGACGGGTCTCTAATGAGCAGTTCTTC.

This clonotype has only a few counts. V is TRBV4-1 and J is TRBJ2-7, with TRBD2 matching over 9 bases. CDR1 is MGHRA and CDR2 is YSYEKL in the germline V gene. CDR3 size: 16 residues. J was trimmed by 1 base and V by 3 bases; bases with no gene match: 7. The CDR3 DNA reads TGCGCCAGCAGCCACACCGGGACTAGCCGATCCTACGAGCAGTACTTC. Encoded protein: CASSHTGTSRSYEQYF.

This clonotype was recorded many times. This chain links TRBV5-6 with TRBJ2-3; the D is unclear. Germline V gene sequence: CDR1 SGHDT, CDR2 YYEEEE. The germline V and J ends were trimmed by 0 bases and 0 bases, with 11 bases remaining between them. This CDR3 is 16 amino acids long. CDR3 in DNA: TGTGCCAGCAGCTTGGTTACGGGTAAGAGCACAGATACGCAGTATTTT. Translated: CASSLVTGKSTDTQYF.

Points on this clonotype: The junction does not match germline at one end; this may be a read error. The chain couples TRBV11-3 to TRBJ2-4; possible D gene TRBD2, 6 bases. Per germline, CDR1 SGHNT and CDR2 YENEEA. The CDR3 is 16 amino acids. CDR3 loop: CASSFHHVLAKSIQYF. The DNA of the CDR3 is TGTGCCAGCAGCTTCCATCATGTACTAGCCAAAAGCATTCAGTACTTC.

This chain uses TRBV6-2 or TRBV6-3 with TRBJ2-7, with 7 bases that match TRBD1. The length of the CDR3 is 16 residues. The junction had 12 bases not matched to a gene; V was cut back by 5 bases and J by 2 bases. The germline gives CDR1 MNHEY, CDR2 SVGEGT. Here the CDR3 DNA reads TGTGCCAGCAGTCACGGGACCGGGACAGCAACCTACGAGCAGTACTTC. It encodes CASSHGTGTATYEQYF.

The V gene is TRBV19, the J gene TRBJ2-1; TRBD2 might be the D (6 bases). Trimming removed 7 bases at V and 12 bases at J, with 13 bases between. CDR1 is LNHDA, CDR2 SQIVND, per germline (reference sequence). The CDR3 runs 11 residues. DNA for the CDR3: TGTGCCAGTAAGGAGGGCCTCTGGCAGTTCTTC. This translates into CASKEGLWQFF.

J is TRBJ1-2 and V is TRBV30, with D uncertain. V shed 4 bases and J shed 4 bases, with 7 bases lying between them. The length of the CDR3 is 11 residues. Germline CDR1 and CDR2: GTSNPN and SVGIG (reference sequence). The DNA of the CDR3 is TGTGCCTGGAATAGGGTCTATGGCTACACCTTC. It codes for CAWNRVYGYTF.

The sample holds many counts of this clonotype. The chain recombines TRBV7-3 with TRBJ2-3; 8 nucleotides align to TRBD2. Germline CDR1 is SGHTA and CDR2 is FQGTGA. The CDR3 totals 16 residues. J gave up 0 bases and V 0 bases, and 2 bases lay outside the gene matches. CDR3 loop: CASSLTGGGSTDTQYF. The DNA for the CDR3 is TGTGCCAGCAGCTTAACGGGCGGGGGGAGCACAGATACGCAGTATTTT.

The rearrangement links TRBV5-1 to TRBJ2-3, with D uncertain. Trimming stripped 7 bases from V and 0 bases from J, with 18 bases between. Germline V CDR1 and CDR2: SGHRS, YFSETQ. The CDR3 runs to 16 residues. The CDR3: CASGAEPWSSTDTQYF. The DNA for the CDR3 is TGCGCCAGCGGTGCGGAACCTTGGTCTAGCACAGATACGCAGTATTTT.